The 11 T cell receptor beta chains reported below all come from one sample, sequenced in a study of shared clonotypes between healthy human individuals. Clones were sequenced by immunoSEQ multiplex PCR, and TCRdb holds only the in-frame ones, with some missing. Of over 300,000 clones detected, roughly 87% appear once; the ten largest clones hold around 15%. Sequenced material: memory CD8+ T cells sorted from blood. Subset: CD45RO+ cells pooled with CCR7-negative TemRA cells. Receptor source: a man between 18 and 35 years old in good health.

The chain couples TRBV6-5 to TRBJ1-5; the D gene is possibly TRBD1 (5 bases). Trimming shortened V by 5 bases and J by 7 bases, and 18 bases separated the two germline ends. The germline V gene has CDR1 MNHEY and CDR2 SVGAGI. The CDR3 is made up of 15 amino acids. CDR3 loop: CASSPIGGIQQPQHF. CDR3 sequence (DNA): TGTGCCAGCAGTCCCATTGGGGGGATCCAACAGCCCCAGCATTTT.

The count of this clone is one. The CDR3, as DNA: TGTGCCAGTAGTATGGACAGGGGGCTTAATTCACCCCTCCACTTT. As protein: CASSMDRGLNSPLHF. The J gene is TRBJ1-6, the V gene TRBV19; 11 positions match TRBD1. With V trimmed by 3 bases and J by 6 bases, 1 base remained unmatched. Germline V lookup: CDR1 LNHDA, CDR2 SQIVND (reference sequence). The CDR3 totals 15 residues. Supplemented by reference TRBV19 and TRBJ1-6, the full variable domain reads DGGITQSPKYLFRKEGQNVTLSCEQNLNHDAMYWYRQDPGQGLRLIYYSQIVNDFQKGDIAEGYSVSREKKESFPLTVTSAQKNPTAFYLCASSMDRGLNSPLHFGNGTRLTVT.

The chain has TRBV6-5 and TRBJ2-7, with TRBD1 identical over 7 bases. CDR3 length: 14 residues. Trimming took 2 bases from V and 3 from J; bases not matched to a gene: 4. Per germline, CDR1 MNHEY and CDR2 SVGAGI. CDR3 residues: CASSYAAGGYEQYF. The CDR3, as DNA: TGTGCCAGCAGTTACGCGGCAGGGGGCTACGAGCAGTACTTC.

The CDR3 spells CASSQDVAGTSGNTIYF. The CDR3 DNA reads as TGCGCCAGCAGCCAAGATGTTGCAGGGACCTCTGGAAACACCATATATTTT. The chain combines TRBV4-3 with TRBJ1-3; the D gene is possibly TRBD1 (5 bases). Trimming shortened V by 0 bases and J by 0 bases, and 12 bases separated the two germline ends. CDR1 LGHNA and CDR2 YSLEER come from the germline V gene. The CDR3 is 17 amino acids.

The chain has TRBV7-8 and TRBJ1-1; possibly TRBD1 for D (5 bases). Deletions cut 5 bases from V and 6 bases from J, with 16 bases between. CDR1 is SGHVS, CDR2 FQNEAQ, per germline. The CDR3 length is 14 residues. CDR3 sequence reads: CASSPGTSTPEAFF. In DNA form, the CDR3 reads TGTGCCAGCAGCCCAGGGACGAGTACCCCTGAAGCTTTCTTT.

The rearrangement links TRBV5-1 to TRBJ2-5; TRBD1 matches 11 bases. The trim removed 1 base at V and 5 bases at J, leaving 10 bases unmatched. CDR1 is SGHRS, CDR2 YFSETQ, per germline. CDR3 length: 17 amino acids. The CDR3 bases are TGCGCCAGCAGCTTGCCCCTGTGGACAGGGGGCCTGGAGACCCAGTACTTC. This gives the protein CASSLPLWTGGLETQYF.

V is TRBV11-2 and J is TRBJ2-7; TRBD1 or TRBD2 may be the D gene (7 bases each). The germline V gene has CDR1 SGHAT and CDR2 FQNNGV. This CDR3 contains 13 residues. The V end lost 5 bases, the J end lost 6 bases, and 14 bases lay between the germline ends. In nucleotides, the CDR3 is TGTGCCAGCAGCGCCCAGGGGGGGGGCGAGCAGTACTTC. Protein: CASSAQGGGEQYF.

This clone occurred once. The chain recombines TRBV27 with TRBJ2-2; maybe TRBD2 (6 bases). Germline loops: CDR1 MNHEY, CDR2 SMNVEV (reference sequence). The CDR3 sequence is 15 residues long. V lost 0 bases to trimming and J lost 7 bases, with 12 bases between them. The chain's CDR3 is CASSLSGQGGGELFF. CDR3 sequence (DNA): TGTGCCAGCAGTTTATCCGGCCAGGGAGGCGGGGAGCTGTTTTTT.

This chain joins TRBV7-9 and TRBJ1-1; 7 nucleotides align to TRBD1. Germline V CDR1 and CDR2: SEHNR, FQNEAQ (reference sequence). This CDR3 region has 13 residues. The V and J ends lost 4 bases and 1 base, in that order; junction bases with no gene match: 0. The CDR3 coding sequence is TGTGCCAGCAGCTGGGACAGGAACACTGAAGCTTTCTTT. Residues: CASSWDRNTEAFF. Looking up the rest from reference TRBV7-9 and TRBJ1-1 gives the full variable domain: DTGVSQNPRHKITKRGQNVTFRCDPISEHNRLYWYRQTLGQGPEFLTYFQNEAQLEKSRLLSDRFSAERPKGSFSTLEIQRTEQGDSAMYLCASSWDRNTEAFFGQGTRLTVV.

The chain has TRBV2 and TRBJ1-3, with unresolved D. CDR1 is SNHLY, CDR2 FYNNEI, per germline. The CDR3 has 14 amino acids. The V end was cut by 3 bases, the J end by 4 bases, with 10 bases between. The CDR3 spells CASSDWTSGNTIYF. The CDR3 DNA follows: TGTGCCAGCAGTGATTGGACTTCAGGAAACACCATATATTTT.

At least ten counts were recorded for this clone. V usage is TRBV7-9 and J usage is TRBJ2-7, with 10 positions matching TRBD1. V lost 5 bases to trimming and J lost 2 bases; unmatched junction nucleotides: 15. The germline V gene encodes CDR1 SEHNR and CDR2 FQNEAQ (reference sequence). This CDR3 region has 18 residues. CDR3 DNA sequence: TGTGCCAGCAGCCCCCCCCTCCCGGGACAGGGGTCCCCCTACGAGCAGTACTTC. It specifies CASSPPLPGQGSPYEQYF.